This T cell receptor beta chain was retrieved from a study of CD8 T cells in Susac syndrome. General study points: In Susac syndrome, the CD4+ T cell repertoires did not show clonal expansion.

Of note for this clonotype: Its antigen is undetermined.

TCR beta sequences were obtained from blood CD8+ and CD4+ T cells. RNA, at about 0.45 to 1 ug, was reverse transcribed with random hexamers. An immunoSEQ multiplex PCR amplified TCR beta CDR3 over 54 Vbeta and 13 Jbeta. TCRdb fed the immunoSEQ multiplex PCR reads into MiXCR, producing one record per CDR3 protein. The table shows more than 150,000 distinct CDR3 sequences, with nearly 97% occurring only once. The clonotype originates from a human donor with Susac syndrome. What was sequenced was CD4+ T cells from PBMCs.

The CDR3 region has the DNA TGTGCCAGGTGCGGTGGCTACACCTTC. Encoded protein: CARCGGYTF. V usage is TRBV27 and J usage is TRBJ1-2; the D is unclear. This CDR3 comprises 9 residues. Germline V gene lookup returns CDR1 MNHEY and CDR2 SMNVEV (reference sequence). The ends were cut back, 9 bases at V and 7 bases at J, with 6 bases in the middle.